These 27 T cell receptor beta chains originate from one sample sequenced in a study of cytomegalovirus exposure and HLA in healthy donors (dated by TCRdb to about 2017). The receptor library was made with the immunoSEQ multiplex PCR assay. A mixture of 60 forward primers for TCR Vbeta segments and 13 reverse primers for TCR Jbeta segments was used in the multiplex PCR. Here the immuneACCESS table is served through TCRdb, limited to in-frame sequences with V and J called. Missing clones are a known gap in these copies; in checked studies unresolved V genes cover under half, and the rest lacks a known reason. This sample is represented by approximately 120,000 clones; roughly 71% of them were singletons. In total, the top ten clones hold about 4% of the sample. Sequencing input: PBMCs. The source of these receptors is a woman between 45 and 65 years old in good health and CMV-seropositive.

This clone was detected a few times. CDR3 loop: CASRSNLDNTGGTQYF. As DNA, the CDR3 is TGTGCCAGCAGGTCAAACTTGGACAACACGGGGGGTACGCAGTATTTT. This sequence joins TRBV13 and TRBJ2-3; 7 nucleotides agree with TRBD2. The CDR3 length is 16 residues. V gave up 6 bases and J gave up 8 bases; unmatched junction bases: 17. The germline V gene has CDR1 PRHDT and CDR2 FYEKMQ (reference sequence).

The chain is built from TRBV10-2 and TRBJ1-5; D gene uncertain. The V end lost 10 bases, the J end lost 5 bases, and 18 bases lay between the germline ends. Germline V lookup: CDR1 WSHSY, CDR2 SAAADI. The CDR3 runs to 14 residues. CDR3 coding DNA: TGCGCCACCGCGCGGACGTGGGAGGATCAGCCCCAGCATTTT. It codes for CATARTWEDQPQHF.

This clone came up a few times. The chain has TRBV5-1 and TRBJ2-7; 8 positions match TRBD2. The CDR3 covers 12 residues. The junction had 2 bases not matched to a gene; V was cut back by 6 bases and J by 3 bases. Germline CDR1 reads SGHRS; CDR2 reads YFSETQ. CDR3 bases: TGCGCCAGCACGGGGGGGCTCTACGAGCAGTACTTC. Its translation is CASTGGLYEQYF.

The gene calls are TRBV5-1 and TRBJ2-7; 11 bases match TRBD1. The CDR3 is 15 residues long. V shed 4 bases and J 6 bases; nucleotides not matched to a gene: 9. CDR1 and CDR2 from the germline V gene are SGHRS and YFSETQ. The CDR3 sequence: CASSGRDRGVGEQYF. The CDR3 nucleotides are TGCGCCAGCAGCGGACGGGACAGGGGGGTCGGCGAGCAGTACTTC.

This chain connects TRBV28 to TRBJ2-1; 7 nucleotides match TRBD2. After removal of 6 bases from V and 11 bases from J, the junction contained 7 bases not matched to a gene. Germline assignment: CDR1 MDHEN and CDR2 SYDVKM. The CDR3 length is 12 residues. The CDR3 DNA reads TGTGCCAGCAGCCTCGAAGCGGGGAAGCAGTTCTTC. Encoded protein: CASSLEAGKQFF.

This clone has only a few counts. The CDR3 protein is CASSLLGAGAYGYTF. The CDR3 DNA reads as TGTGCCAGCAGCTTACTGGGGGCAGGGGCCTATGGCTACACCTTC. This chain joins TRBV11-2 and TRBJ1-2, with D possibly being TRBD1 (6 bases). V lost 2 bases and J lost 4, with 14 bases in between. The CDR3 length is 15 residues. CDR1 and CDR2 (germline): SGHAT, FQNNGV.

The table lists this clone with a few counts. The chain has TRBV10-3 and TRBJ2-7; 7 bases map to TRBD1. Trimming removed 4 bases from V and 7 bases from J; junction bases left unmatched: 13. CDR1 and CDR2 (germline): ENHRY, SYGVKD. This CDR3 contains 15 residues. CDR3 loop: CAISGRDSLSGEQYF. The DNA for the CDR3 is TGTGCCATCAGTGGAAGGGACAGCCTCTCGGGGGAGCAGTACTTC.

The chain joins TRBV19 to TRBJ1-6; D is undetermined. V lost 7 bases, J lost 0 bases, and 7 bases lay in between. Per germline, CDR1 LNHDA and CDR2 SQIVND (reference sequence). The CDR3 totals 14 residues. The CDR3 nucleotides read TGTGCCAGTATCGGGAGCTCCTATAATTCACCCCTCCACTTT. This sequence encodes CASIGSSYNSPLHF.

The CDR3 loop reads CASSVQTGNYGYTF. The CDR3 region has the DNA TGTGCCAGCAGCGTTCAGACAGGGAACTATGGCTACACCTTC. The chain links TRBV9 to TRBJ1-2; 7 bases are a match to TRBD1. The CDR3 covers 14 residues. The germline V gene encodes CDR1 SGDLS and CDR2 YYNGEE. V was clipped by 2 bases and J by 2 bases; unmatched bases: 3.

This clone came up once. The CDR3 protein is CASSLSRTGGVNTEAFF. In nucleotides, the CDR3 is TGTGCCAGCAGCTTAAGTAGGACAGGTGGTGTGAACACTGAAGCTTTCTTT. The rearrangement uses TRBV11-2 and TRBJ1-1, with TRBD1 matching over 7 bases. Germline lookup yields CDR1 SGHAT and CDR2 FQNNGV. The CDR3 runs to 17 residues. With V trimmed by 2 bases and J by 0 bases, 9 bases remained unmatched.

The chain uses TRBV10-3 and TRBJ2-3; 7 bases line up with TRBD2. This CDR3 is 14 amino acids long. V was pared by 4 bases and J by 2 bases, with 3 bases of the junction left unmatched. Per the germline V gene, CDR1 is ENHRY and CDR2 is SYGVKD. The CDR3 sequence is CAISVGGDTDTQYF. As DNA, the CDR3 is TGTGCCATCAGTGTGGGGGGGGACACAGATACGCAGTATTTT.

This chain connects TRBV7-2 to TRBJ2-5, with 7 bases matching TRBD1. In germline, CDR1 is SGHTA, CDR2 FQGNSA. The CDR3 consists of 15 residues. V lost 5 bases, J lost 5 bases, and 11 bases stayed unmatched. The DNA of the CDR3 is TGTGCCAGCAGCGACTTAGGAACAGGGGAGGAGACCCAGTACTTC. This translates into CASSDLGTGEETQYF.

The chain couples TRBV28 to TRBJ1-2; 7 nucleotides align to TRBD1. The CDR3 runs 14 residues. The germline V gene encodes CDR1 MDHEN and CDR2 SYDVKM. V was pared by 1 base and J by 6 bases, with 5 bases of the junction left unmatched. CDR3 sequence reads: CASSLFGQEDGYTF. The CDR3 DNA is TGTGCCAGCAGTTTATTCGGACAGGAGGATGGCTACACCTTC.

This clone has a single count. The chain carries TRBV19 and TRBJ1-5; no clear D. V gave up 5 bases and J gave up 3 bases, with 14 bases separating them. The germline V gene encodes CDR1 LNHDA and CDR2 SQIVND (reference sequence). CDR3 length: 15 residues. In nucleotides, the CDR3 is TGTGCCAGTAGTCGCTTCTTAACAAACAATCAGCCCCAGCATTTT. Its translation is CASSRFLTNNQPQHF.

This chain uses TRBV28 with TRBJ2-7; TRBD1 might be the D (6 bases). Trimming removed 4 bases from V and 0 bases from J, with 16 bases in between. Germline values: CDR1 MDHEN, CDR2 SYDVKM. There are 16 residues in the CDR3. CDR3 DNA: TGTGCCAGCAGTTCCCCCGGTGGGGGCCTCTCCTACGAGCAGTACTTC. Protein product: CASSSPGGGLSYEQYF.

The chain combines TRBV5-1 with TRBJ2-1, with D perhaps TRBD1 (9 bases). The germline V gene has CDR1 SGHRS and CDR2 YFSETQ. Trimming took off 0 bases at V and 4 bases at J, with 20 bases between the two ends. The CDR3 length is 18 residues. DNA of the CDR3: TGCGCCAGCAGCTTGGGCGGACAGGGGATAGCGGGGTACAATGAGCAGTTCTTC. This gives the protein CASSLGGQGIAGYNEQFF.

This clone has only a few counts. The rearrangement joins TRBV7-3 to TRBJ1-1, with 9 bases fitting TRBD1. Trimming cost V 0 bases and J 4 bases; bases outside gene matches: 3. Looked up from germline, CDR1 is SGHTA and CDR2 is FQGTGA. CDR3 size: 15 residues. The CDR3 reads CASSLTTGGSTEAFF. In nucleotides, the CDR3 is TGTGCCAGCAGCTTAACGACAGGGGGTAGCACTGAAGCTTTCTTT.

This sequence joins TRBV7-9 and TRBJ1-1; TRBD1 matches 8 bases. The V gene's germline CDR1 is SEHNR and CDR2 FQNEAQ (reference sequence). The CDR3 spans 18 residues. V shed 4 bases and J 0 bases; nucleotides not matched to a gene: 13. CDR3 in DNA: TGTGCCAGCAGCTCGAGTACGACAGGGGCCGGTCTGAACACTGAAGCTTTCTTT. This encodes CASSSSTTGAGLNTEAFF.

The rearrangement joins TRBV7-7 to TRBJ2-2, with D unresolved. The germline CDR1 and CDR2 sequences are SSHAT and FNYEAQ (reference sequence). Trimming pared 1 base from V and 1 base from J, leaving 7 bases between. This CDR3 has 15 amino acids. The CDR3 protein is CASSLGAGNTGELFF. The CDR3 coding sequence is TGTGCCAGCAGCTTAGGGGCAGGGAACACCGGGGAGCTGTTTTTT.

V and J are TRBV6-5 and TRBJ1-2, with TRBD1 matching 9 bases. The CDR3 is made up of 16 amino acids. Unmatched junction bases numbered 6, after V lost 0 bases and J lost 4 bases. Germline CDR1 reads MNHEY; CDR2 reads SVGAGI. The CDR3 loop is CASSYSQGAIFYGYTF. In nucleotides, the CDR3 is TGTGCCAGCAGTTACTCACAGGGGGCGATTTTCTATGGCTACACCTTC.

The rearrangement joins TRBV28 to TRBJ2-7; possibly TRBD1 for D (5 bases). The ends were cut back, 8 bases at V and 3 bases at J, with 11 bases in the middle. The CDR3 totals 12 residues. CDR1 MDHEN and CDR2 SYDVKM come from the germline V gene. The CDR3 sequence: CASHGAYYEQYF. CDR3 in DNA: TGTGCCAGCCATGGGGCCTACTACGAGCAGTACTTC.

The rearrangement joins TRBV5-4 to TRBJ2-7; 12 bases map to TRBD1. The CDR3 sequence is 15 residues long. Germline CDR1 SGHNT, CDR2 YYREEE (reference sequence). With 4 bases clipped from V and 2 bases from J, the junction kept 4 bases outside the gene matches. The CDR3 coding sequence is TGTGCCAGCAGCCAGGGACAGGGGGCAACCTACGAGCAGTACTTC. It specifies CASSQGQGATYEQYF.

This chain links TRBV9 with TRBJ1-4; D not certain. This CDR3 spans 15 amino acids. Germline V gives CDR1 SGDLS, CDR2 YYNGEE. With 0 bases removed from V and 8 bases from J, the gap between germline ends came to 14 bases. The DNA for the CDR3 is TGTGCCAGCAGCGTAGGTGTCACCACGGGAGAAAAACTGTTTTTT. It yields the protein CASSVGVTTGEKLFF.

This rearrangement joins TRBV6-6 to TRBJ1-2; 10 bases map to TRBD1. Losses at the gene ends were 7 bases for V and 6 bases for J; bases not matched to a gene: 11. The germline CDR1 and CDR2 sequences are MNHNY and SVGAGI (reference sequence). The CDR3 spans 15 residues. The CDR3 DNA is TGTGCCAGCACCTTCGGACAGGGGGGGATCAATGGCTACACCTTC. This translates into CASTFGQGGINGYTF.

The J gene is TRBJ1-2, the V gene TRBV2, with D possibly being TRBD1 (6 bases). Deletions cut 6 bases from V and 2 bases from J, with 13 bases between. Germline V gene lookup returns CDR1 SNHLY and CDR2 FYNNEI. The CDR3 extends over 14 amino acids. In DNA form, the CDR3 reads TGTGCCAGCAGCGGGGGGCGCCCCAACTATGGCTACACCTTC. Translation gives CASSGGRPNYGYTF.

V is TRBV18 and J is TRBJ2-3, with 11 nucleotides matching TRBD2. The germline gives CDR1 KGHSH, CDR2 LQKENI. The CDR3 has 18 amino acids. The J segment lost 2 bases and the V segment lost 5 bases, leaving 12 bases of the junction unmatched. The CDR3 DNA sequence: TGTGCCAGCTCATCAGCCGTAGGACTAGCGGGCCTCACAGATACGCAGTATTTT. Translating gives CASSSAVGLAGLTDTQYF. The whole variable domain, filled in from reference TRBV18 and TRBJ2-3, reads NAGVMQNPRHLVRRRGQEARLRCSPMKGHSHVYWYRQLPEEGLKFMVYLQKENIIDESGMPKERFSAEFPKEGPSILRIQQVVRGDSAAYFCASSSAVGLAGLTDTQYFGPGTRLTVL.

The chain is built from TRBV5-1 and TRBJ1-1, with TRBD1 matching 8 bases. V gave up 4 bases and J gave up 4 bases; unmatched junction bases: 9. The CDR3 loop spans 15 amino acids. CDR1 is SGHRS, CDR2 YFSETQ, per germline. The CDR3 nucleotides read TGCGCCAGCAGCCAAATTCAGGGGGCAGGCACTGAAGCTTTCTTT. It yields the protein CASSQIQGAGTEAFF.